The 13 T cell receptor beta chains listed next were all sequenced from one sample in a study of blood T cell repertoires in COVID-19. Sequencing was performed with immunoSEQ multiplex PCR; in TCRdb, only in-frame clones are kept and a portion is missing. Of 200,000 to 250,000 clones listed, roughly 87% are singletons. The material sequenced was PBMCs or T cells enriched from blood (not recorded which). The receptors derive from a young man who had recovered from COVID-19.

The rearrangement uses TRBV4-2 and TRBJ2-7, with D possibly being TRBD2 (6 bases). This CDR3 contains 17 residues. Trimming cost V 3 bases and J 0 bases, with 18 bases left between them. Germline V gene sequence: CDR1 LGHNA, CDR2 YNFKEQ. CDR3 coding DNA: TGTGCCAGCAGCCACGACCTTTTGGGGGGAGACTCCTACGAGCAGTACTTC. Translation: CASSHDLLGGDSYEQYF.

In this sample, this clone turned up a few times. The rearrangement joins TRBV7-2 to TRBJ1-2; the D is unclear. V lost 5 bases, J lost 1 base, and 14 bases lay in between. The CDR3 is 15 amino acids. Germline V gene lookup returns CDR1 SGHTA and CDR2 FQGNSA. The CDR3, as DNA: TGTGCCAGCAGCCACCCAAACCGGGTTAACTATGGCTACACCTTC. It is translated as CASSHPNRVNYGYTF.

The rearrangement joins TRBV18 to TRBJ1-2; D may be TRBD1 (5 bases). The CDR3 totals 15 residues. Trimming cost V 2 bases and J 4 bases, with 14 bases left between them. Germline CDR1 and CDR2: KGHSH and LQKENI. CDR3 DNA sequence: TGTGCCAGCTCACCAATTGGGCAGGGTAGCTATGGCTACACCTTC. Its translation: CASSPIGQGSYGYTF.

The chain combines TRBV6-5 with TRBJ2-5; maybe TRBD1 (6 bases). This CDR3 spans 13 amino acids. V dropped 6 bases and J dropped 7 bases, with 15 bases sitting between them. Germline V CDR1 and CDR2: MNHEY, SVGAGI. For the CDR3, the DNA is TGTGCCAGCAGGGCGACAGGTGTTGGGACCCAGTACTTC. Protein product: CASRATGVGTQYF.

J is TRBJ2-2 and V is TRBV7-2; D is perhaps TRBD1 (5 bases). V was pared by 4 bases and J by 5 bases, with 8 bases between. Germline V CDR1 and CDR2: SGHTA, FQGNSA. The CDR3 contains 13 residues. Here the CDR3 reads CASSSQGTGELFF. The CDR3 coding sequence is TGTGCCAGCAGCTCCCAGGGAACCGGGGAGCTGTTTTTT.

The V gene is TRBV7-9, the J gene TRBJ1-2; no reliable D call. CDR1 and CDR2 from the germline V gene are SEHNR and FQNEAQ (reference sequence). The CDR3 has 12 amino acids. Trimming took off 1 base at V and 4 bases at J, with 4 bases between the two ends. The chain's CDR3 is CASSLDSYGYTF. Here the CDR3 DNA reads TGTGCCAGCAGCTTAGACAGCTATGGCTACACCTTC.

V and J are TRBV11-1 and TRBJ1-3, with D unresolved. The CDR3 is made up of 12 amino acids. The germline V and J ends were trimmed by 3 bases and 4 bases, with 4 bases remaining between them. Germline V lookup: CDR1 SGHAT, CDR2 FQDESV (reference sequence). The CDR3 nucleotides read TGTGCCAGCAGCTTTATCGGAAACACCATATATTTT. Translation: CASSFIGNTIYF.

V and J are TRBV9 and TRBJ2-7, with D unresolved. CDR3 length equals 14 residues. Germline CDR1 is SGDLS and CDR2 is YYNGEE. The V end was cut by 0 bases, the J end by 0 bases, with 7 bases between. The CDR3 reads CASSVESSSYEQYF. The CDR3 region has the DNA TGTGCCAGCAGCGTAGAGTCTAGCTCCTACGAGCAGTACTTC.

This clone was recorded only once. The rearrangement joins TRBV19 to TRBJ1-1; 9 positions agree with TRBD1. The CDR3 sequence is 16 residues long. CDR1 is LNHDA and CDR2 is SQIVND in the germline V gene (reference sequence). Trimming at V came to 5 bases and at J to 4 bases, leaving 11 bases not matched to a gene. The DNA for the CDR3 is TGTGCCAGTAGTTCAACGACAGGGGGTCGTTTCACTGAAGCTTTCTTT. This encodes CASSSTTGGRFTEAFF. The full variable domain, rest sourced from reference TRBV19 and TRBJ1-1, is DGGITQSPKYLFRKEGQNVTLSCEQNLNHDAMYWYRQDPGQGLRLIYYSQIVNDFQKGDIAEGYSVSREKKESFPLTVTSAQKNPTAFYLCASSSTTGGRFTEAFFGQGTRLTVV.

This chain links TRBV19 with TRBJ2-2; D is uncertain. The V and J ends lost 11 bases and 1 base respectively, with 8 bases between them. Germline V lookup: CDR1 LNHDA, CDR2 SQIVND (reference sequence). This CDR3 spans 12 amino acids. This chain's CDR3 is CAGKRNTGELFF. Written as DNA, the CDR3 is TGTGCCGGAAAGCGGAACACCGGGGAGCTGTTTTTT.

This clone was seen once. The chain uses TRBV27 and TRBJ2-7; D is perhaps TRBD2 (5 bases). CDR1 is MNHEY and CDR2 is SMNVEV in the germline V gene (reference sequence). The V and J ends lost 3 bases and 4 bases respectively, with 13 bases between them. CDR3 length: 14 amino acids. The CDR3 DNA reads TGTGCCAGCAGTTTTGCTGGACGGACTTACGAGCAGTACTTC. It yields the protein CASSFAGRTYEQYF.

V is TRBV6-4 and J is TRBJ2-3; TRBD2 agrees at 15 bases. Germline V gene sequence: CDR1 MRHNA, CDR2 SNTAGT. The CDR3 extends over 15 amino acids. J lost 4 bases, V lost 4 bases, and 0 bases had no gene match. As DNA, the CDR3 is TGTGCCAGCAGTGGGACTAGCGGGGGGGCAGATACGCAGTATTTT. Translated, it gives CASSGTSGGADTQYF.

This chain uses TRBV18 with TRBJ1-1; D not resolved. Germline V lookup: CDR1 KGHSH, CDR2 LQKENI. Trimming pared 6 bases from V and 5 bases from J, leaving 16 bases between. This CDR3 comprises 14 residues. Here the CDR3 DNA reads TGTGCCAGCTCCTCGGTTGGAGGTGGGACTGAAGCTTTCTTT. This codes for CASSSVGGGTEAFF. The entire variable domain, with the rest obtained from reference TRBV18 and TRBJ1-1, is as follows: NAGVMQNPRHLVRRRGQEARLRCSPMKGHSHVYWYRQLPEEGLKFMVYLQKENIIDESGMPKERFSAEFPKEGPSILRIQQVVRGDSAAYFCASSSVGGGTEAFFGQGTRLTVV.